The entry below gives a single T cell receptor (beta chain) sequence along with its context. Its antigen is currently not known. Per-nucleotide qualities are absent, and no much larger clonotype sits a single base away. Between the V and J ends, shortened by 4 bases and 4 bases respectively, the junction contains 9 bases. Via the germline V gene (reference sequence), CDR1 is SGHNT and CDR2 YYREEE. The CDR3 contains 12 residues, cysteine and phenylalanine counted. The CDR3 DNA has 36 bases and is translated from base 1. The sample originates from a study of immune evolution from preneoplasia to lung adenocarcinoma (dated by TCRdb to the early 2020s). Describing the broader study: HLA loss of heterozygosity was observed in approximately 7%, 15% and 30% of AIS, MIA and ADC lesions, respectively, and was not observed in any AAH lesions. The immune data were integrated with whole exome sequencing and methylation data from the same cohort of nodules. Resected precursor lesions (AAH, AIS, MIA) and invasive adenocarcinomas were compared against paired morphologically normal lung tissue. Class I HLA alleles were inferred from exome data with POLYSOLVER, and allele-specific HLA loss was detected with LOHHLA. TCR sequencing data came from over 40 patients. The study profiled immune contexture across lung adenocarcinoma precursors and invasive adenocarcinoma using immune gene expression, TCR sequencing and multiplex immunofluorescence. According to the study, about 110 samples went through TCR sequencing. The overall cohort was made up of about 53 patients with pulmonary nodules who had surgical resection. The sample size depended on which specimens were available, not on a prior power calculation. Beyond this particular receptor, the publication reports: Normal lung had the highest top T cell clone frequencies, which appeared to decline progressively from AAH through AIS, MIA and invasive adenocarcinoma. Because every patient came from Japan and China, how well the results apply to Western populations was uncertain. Findings were based on association rather than direct causation; larger cohorts with long-term follow-up and longitudinal biopsies were deemed needed. Clonality was highest in normal lung, while later-stage lesions appeared to have lower clonality but higher T cell density and diversity. The highest T cell clonality was observed in KRAS-mutant nodules compared with EGFR-mutant or double wild-type lesions.

The patients had resection in Japan or China between 2014 and 2017. Two lung cancer pathologists independently reviewed H&E slides to confirm the histologic diagnosis of every case. Premalignant or tumor cells were enriched for nucleic acid extraction by macro-dissection performed after pathologic assessment. DNA was isolated from FFPE tissue using the AllPrep DNA/RNA FFPE Kit. The immunoSEQ hsTCRbeta Kit was used to sequence TCR beta CDR3 regions from DNA. Per the source publication's procedure: TCR sequencing data were analysed with the ImmunoSEQ Analyzer. T cell clonality was calculated on productive rearrangements as 1 minus Pielou's evenness. T cell diversity was measured with the inverse Simpson index on productive templates. T cell density was TCR beta template counts normalized to usable DNA, estimated by amplifying and sequencing housekeeping genes. TCR metrics were compared across histologic stages using two-sided Kruskal-Wallis tests. The table was pulled from immuneACCESS by TCRdb, which kept in-frame rearrangements only. Such tables lose some clones; where checked, under half of the loss comes from unresolved V genes, and the rest has no known cause. V and J calls and clone size come straight from that table; D and trimming were deduced from the DNA. The sample table shows around 4,100 clones, and 86% are seen once. The biggest ten clones account for less than 4% of the sample.

The V and J genes are TRBV5-4 and TRBJ2-7, with a weak D call of TRBD1 (6 bases match). Sequences were obtained from FFPE minimally invasive lung adenocarcinoma tissue. The cell subset or site label, as the study defines it: micro-invasive lung adenocarcinoma (MIA). This clonotype was obtained from a donor older than 65 with lung adenocarcinoma. The nucleotide sequence is TGTGCCAGCAGCGAAGGACAGTACGAGCAGTACTTC. The resulting protein is CASSEGQYEQYF.